The entry below gives a single T cell receptor (beta chain) sequence along with its context. Its antigen target is currently unknown. The input lacks base qualities; no much larger clone sits a single base away. Read against the paper, the sample's time point label means: cycle 4 day 1 (C4D1), after less than 7 weeks of nivolumab. All trial patients had relapsed after autologous stem cell transplantation, with cohorts A, B and C differing in prior brentuximab vedotin exposure. The trial cohort comprised a few dozen patients with relapsed/refractory classical Hodgkin lymphoma whose best overall responses were complete response, partial response or progressive disease. In the multi-cohort phase II CheckMate 205 trial, trial patients received single-agent nivolumab. An independent review committee assessed best overall response by applying the 2007 International Working Group response criteria. Trial PBMCs were collected immediately before nivolumab initiation (C1D1) and during therapy at cycle 2 day 1 and cycle 4 day 1. Peripheral blood was collected in 8 mL Vacutainer Cell Preparation Tubes, from which PBMCs were isolated by centrifugation and then cryopreserved.

Reading the germline V gene gives CDR1 SGHRS and CDR2 YFSETQ. The CDR3 numbers 15 residues from cysteine through phenylalanine. CDR3 DNA is the only sequence kept; it has 45 bases, read in frame from the first base. V and J are truncated by 0 bases and 3 bases respectively, leaving an intervening sequence of 13 bases. The Qiagen DNeasy kit was used to extract genomic DNA from unsorted PBMCs and from the negatively selected CD4+ and CD8+ fractions. Using primers that anneal to V and J segments, immunoSEQ multiplex PCR amplified the TCR beta CDR3 regions. A synthetic immune receptor repertoire was used to minimize amplification bias, and remaining bias was computationally removed after sequencing. Per the authors' processing: Custom Python scripts were used to quantify repertoire diversity as the Shannon entropy index. The unsorted, CD4+ and CD8+ repertoires were each analyzed separately, with the exception of combined analyses, where CD4+ and CD8+ sequences were merged in silico. Clonal expansion was defined as a frequency increase of at least 2-fold after treatment compared with C1D1, and clones undetected at baseline were assigned a pseudocount of 0.5. Singleton clones were defined as clones with 0 or 1 copy at C1D1, and non-singleton clones were defined as clones with 2 or more copies. Clones expanded in unsorted samples were annotated as CD4+, CD8+ or unknown by matching protein sequences in sorted samples from the same patient. Wilcoxon tests were applied to paired samples to test diversity changes from C1D1 to C4D1. This is the immuneACCESS table as TCRdb keeps it, with only in-frame sequences that have V and J called. A part of the clones is gone; compared with another copy, unresolved V genes explain less than half, and the rest is unexplained. D and trimming were read from the DNA, whereas the V and J calls and clone size are those reported in that table. Across this sample there are almost 95,000 clones, with about 83% seen only once. Together, the top ten hold about a sixth of the sample.

The source of the sample is a study of PD-1 blockade in classical Hodgkin lymphoma (TCRdb year 2020). Notes on the research overall: Nivolumab dosing was 3 mg/kg intravenously every 2 weeks, continuing until either disease progression or unacceptable toxicity. A peripheral blood immune signature of response to PD-1 blockade in classical Hodgkin lymphoma was defined using TCR beta sequencing and CyTOF. The paper's findings and limits, for the study overall: The study was limited to a single clinical trial cohort, and causes of repertoire differences, possibly disease activity or prior therapy, remained undefined. Baseline diversity similar to that of newly diagnosed patients was observed in trial patients achieving complete response, whereas significantly lower diversity was observed in partial responders and progressors. Lower diversity was seen in patients whose nivolumab began less than 1 year after ASCT, and these patients were left out of later analyses so that immune reconstitution would not confound the results. A significant rise by C4D1 was seen in CD4+ but not CD8+ TCR diversity (p=0.0027 vs p=0.16), with the rise being most apparent in complete responders (p=0.02). Baseline TCR diversity was reported as lower in newly diagnosed patients than in healthy donors, and lower still in relapsed/refractory patients.

The sample in question was peripheral blood mononuclear cells (PBMCs), obtained before the fourth cycle of nivolumab. The V and J genes are TRBV5-1 and TRBJ2-7, with the D segment identity uncertain. The sequence derives from a human donor with classical Hodgkin lymphoma. The DNA sequence is TGCGCCAGCAGCTTGGGGACCGTTGGTAACTACGAGCAGTACTTC. It is translated as CASSLGTVGNYEQYF.